Sequencing of this T cell receptor (beta chain) was carried out in a study of shared clonotypes between healthy human individuals. Every donor was a Caucasian adult from Nashville, Tennessee. The split of CD4+ cells yielded CD45RA+ naive and CD45RA-negative memory subsets. Genomic DNA per cell subset filled all wells of several immunoSEQ plates. Produced via immunoSEQ multiplex PCR; TCRdb's table is partial and in-frame only. The data hold 2.3 million or so clones, with 93% observed a single time. Points on this clone: Its antigen is as yet unknown.

General study findings and limits: For sorted subsets, rarefaction showed incomplete sequencing despite large depth.

Source material: naive CD4+ T cells from PBMCs. Subset of the sample: CD45RA+ positively selected. This TCR was recovered from a man between 18 and 35 years old in good health. Some clones in this sample may be carry-over from other donors' samples.

CDR3 residues: CASGRGAGPYEQYF. For the CDR3, the DNA is TGTGCCAGCGGGCGTGGAGCGGGCCCCTACGAGCAGTACTTC. The chain recombines TRBV27 with TRBJ2-7, with D perhaps TRBD2 (6 bases). CDR1 and CDR2 from the germline V gene are MNHEY and SMNVEV (reference sequence). V lost 8 bases and J lost 2, with 16 bases in between. CDR3 length: 14 residues.